This TCR beta chain comes out of a study of cytomegalovirus exposure and HLA in healthy donors. The trim removed 2 bases at V and 0 bases at J, leaving 6 bases unmatched. Germline V gives CDR1 MNHEY, CDR2 SMNVEV (reference sequence). The CDR3 is made up of 16 amino acids. While unrecorded immune exposures were likely, the donors were nominally healthy when sampled. About this clone: Its antigen is undetermined.

General study findings and limits: A few CMV-associated chains were confirmed in vitro to be specific for CMV antigens. Indistinguishable V segments, including TRBV6-2 and TRBV6-3, were excluded. Most sequenced TCRs were rare (though some public TCRs occurred in many donors).

Primers: 60 Vbeta forward and 13 Jbeta reverse. Only in-frame clones appear in the TCRdb table, and some are missing; sequencing was by immunoSEQ multiplex PCR. The repertoire holds nearly 65,000 clones, around 73% seen once, with 5.4% in the top ten. The material sequenced was PBMCs. The sequence was obtained from a man aged 50-59 years in good health and CMV-seronegative. The chain carries TRBV27 and TRBJ2-7, with 8 bases fitting TRBD1. Here the CDR3 reads CASSLNRDRPSYEQYF. The DNA of the CDR3 is TGTGCCAGCAGTTTAAACCGGGACAGGCCCTCCTACGAGCAGTACTTC.